The 23 T cell receptor beta chains given below trace back to one sample, sequenced in a study of T-cell reconstitution after alpha-beta-depleted transplantation in children. A TCRbeta library incorporating unique molecular identifiers was prepared. TCRdb re-called the PCR reads with MiXCR, one entry per CDR3 protein. The sample consists of 540,000 or so distinct CDR3 sequences, 23% of them appearing once. Sequencing was performed on PBMCs, mostly from graft donor cells, taken 360 days after TCRalphabeta/CD19-depleted stem cell transplant. Receptors originate from a boy in the first two years of life who had a stem cell transplant for acute myeloid leukemia, so the T cells may come from the graft donor.

As for this clonotype: Possible read error: a much larger clone is one base away. This CDR3 fails to terminate in the conserved phenylalanine or tryptophan, so it likely reflects a read error. V and J are TRBV5-1 and TRBJ2-5; the D gene is possibly TRBD2 (6 bases). The CDR3 runs to 15 residues. Germline V lookup: CDR1 SGHRS, CDR2 YFSETQ. The germline V and J ends were trimmed by 2 bases and 5 bases, with 16 bases remaining between them. In DNA, the CDR3 is TGCGCCAGCAGCTTCCTAGGCGGGGAGTACGAGACCCAGTACTCC. It is translated as CASSFLGGEYETQYS.

The chain couples TRBV6-5 to TRBJ1-6; perhaps TRBD1 as D (5 bases). The CDR3 contains 19 residues. Trimming cost V 0 bases and J 8 bases, with 23 bases left between them. Germline V gene lookup returns CDR1 MNHEY and CDR2 SVGAGI. CDR3 sequence reads: CASSYSRRSSGLGDSPLHF. The DNA of the CDR3 is TGTGCCAGCAGTTACTCGAGGAGGTCATCGGGACTTGGGGATTCACCCCTCCACTTT.

The chain links TRBV5-6 to TRBJ2-4, with TRBD2 matching 8 bases. CDR3 length equals 16 residues. The germline gives CDR1 SGHDT, CDR2 YYEEEE. Germline trimming cut 2 bases from V and 3 bases from J; bases unmatched to any gene: 7. The CDR3 DNA sequence: TGTGCCAGCAGCTTATGGCGGGGGGCCGACAAAAACATTCAGTACTTC. Translated: CASSLWRGADKNIQYF.

The V and J genes are TRBV11-3 and TRBJ2-3; 8 positions agree with TRBD2. CDR3 length: 18 residues. J gave up 0 bases and V 1 base, and 9 bases lay outside the gene matches. Germline CDR1 reads SGHNT; CDR2 reads YENEEA. CDR3: CASSLGGMAGGSTDTQYF. In nucleotides, the CDR3 is TGTGCCAGCAGCTTAGGGGGGATGGCGGGGGGAAGCACAGATACGCAGTATTTT.

This clonotype was observed at least ten times. The chain joins TRBV6-1 to TRBJ2-5; TRBD2 matches 7 bases. Looked up from germline, CDR1 is MNHNS and CDR2 is SASEGT. CDR3 length: 14 residues. Trimming took 3 bases from V and 1 from J; bases not matched to a gene: 2. The DNA of the CDR3 is TGTGCCAGCAGTGAGCGGGGGAGCCAAGAGACCCAGTACTTC. Translation gives CASSERGSQETQYF.

This clonotype was detected ten times or more. V and J are TRBV20-1 and TRBJ2-3; D remains unclear. Trimming pared 0 bases from V and 1 base from J, leaving 11 bases between. Germline CDR1 reads DFQATT; CDR2 reads SNEGSKA (reference sequence). The CDR3 length is 15 residues. The CDR3 DNA reads as TGCAGTGCTAGAGATCGCGTTCCGGGCACAGATACGCAGTATTTT. It translates to CSARDRVPGTDTQYF.

In the case of this clonotype: One end of the junction does not line up with germline, which may come from a read error. V and J are TRBV12-3 or TRBV12-4 and TRBJ2-1; 8 positions agree with TRBD1. This CDR3 is 15 amino acids long. The CDR3 reads CASTFGQGVRNDQFF. The CDR3 region has the DNA TGTGCCAGCACCTTCGGACAGGGAGTGCGAAATGACCAGTTCTTC.

In its sample, this clonotype was seen many times. J is TRBJ2-1 and V is TRBV6-5, with a tentative D call TRBD1 (6 bases). The CDR3 covers 12 residues. Germline assignment: CDR1 MNHEY and CDR2 SVGAGI. Deletions cut 6 bases from V and 4 bases from J, with 7 bases between. The chain's CDR3 is CASSGQYNEQFF. The CDR3 DNA is TGTGCCAGCAGCGGACAGTACAATGAGCAGTTCTTC.

This clonotype was found a few times. The V and J genes are TRBV25-1 and TRBJ2-1; D could derive from TRBD1 or TRBD2 (6 bases each). Germline CDR1 reads MGHDK; CDR2 reads SYGVNS. Trimming stripped 3 bases from V and 3 bases from J, with 21 bases between. The CDR3 is made up of 18 amino acids. The CDR3 here is CASSDPGAGHRLYNEQFF. For the CDR3, the DNA is TGTGCCAGCAGTGATCCAGGGGCGGGACATAGACTCTACAATGAGCAGTTCTTC.

The table lists this clonotype with a few counts. DNA of the CDR3: TGCAGCGTTAGCGGGGGGGGATTCAATGAGCAGTTCTTC. This sequence encodes CSVSGGGFNEQFF. The V call is TRBV29-1, the J call TRBJ2-1; 10 bases line up with TRBD2. The CDR3 length is 13 residues. CDR1 is SQVTM and CDR2 is ANQGSEA in the germline V gene. V gave up 5 bases and J gave up 6 bases; unmatched junction bases: 4.

The rearrangement links TRBV11-2 to TRBJ1-2; D ambiguous. The CDR3 is 13 residues long. V was trimmed by 5 bases and J by 8 bases, leaving 15 bases between them. CDR1 and CDR2 from the germline V gene are SGHAT and FQNNGV. CDR3: CASSAEGGFGYTF. The CDR3 DNA sequence: TGTGCCAGCAGCGCCGAAGGAGGGTTCGGCTACACCTTC.

The chain has TRBV20-1 and TRBJ1-5; D gene unclear. This CDR3 has 14 amino acids. The germline V gene has CDR1 DFQATT and CDR2 SNEGSKA (reference sequence). Between the trimmed V and J ends, which lost 7 bases and 2 bases, there was a span of 15 bases. CDR3 protein: CSVYRRAGNQPQHF. The CDR3 region has the DNA TGCAGTGTCTACCGCCGGGCGGGCAATCAGCCCCAGCATTTT.

This clonotype was found many times. This chain links TRBV7-2 with TRBJ2-3; D gene ambiguous. CDR3 length: 18 residues. The ends were cut back, 2 bases at V and 2 bases at J, with 20 bases in the middle. Germline V lookup: CDR1 SGHTA, CDR2 FQGNSA. The CDR3 loop is CASSLRAREGWDTDTQYF. The CDR3 coding sequence is TGTGCCAGCAGCTTAAGGGCCCGTGAAGGGTGGGACACAGATACGCAGTATTTT.

The rearrangement uses TRBV27 and TRBJ1-1; D remains ambiguous. The germline V and J ends were trimmed by 5 bases and 5 bases, with 12 bases remaining between them. CDR3 length: 13 amino acids. CDR1 is MNHEY and CDR2 is SMNVEV in the germline V gene (reference sequence). The CDR3 reads CASSPAAGTEAFF. For the CDR3, the DNA is TGTGCCAGCAGTCCGGCCGCCGGAACTGAAGCTTTCTTT.

Details on this clonotype: A much more abundant neighbour one base away suggests this may be a read error. V gene TRBV9 combines with J gene TRBJ2-5, with TRBD2 as a possible D gene (6 bases). The CDR3 extends over 14 amino acids. CDR1 and CDR2 (germline): SGDLS, YYNGEE. The ends were cut back, 1 base at V and 1 base at J, with 8 bases in the middle. The CDR3 protein is CASSVFGGQETQYF. The DNA for the CDR3 is TGTGCCAGCAGCGTATTCGGGGGCCAAGAGACCCAGTACTTC.

The table lists this clonotype with a few counts. The V gene is TRBV10-3, the J gene TRBJ2-5; D remains ambiguous. This CDR3 is 14 amino acids long. Trimming pared 6 bases from V and 5 bases from J, leaving 16 bases between. Per germline, CDR1 ENHRY and CDR2 SYGVKD. CDR3 sequence reads: CAISDPHLGETQYF. CDR3 DNA: TGTGCCATCAGCGACCCGCACCTAGGGGAGACCCAGTACTTC.

The rearrangement uses TRBV7-3 and TRBJ1-1; unclear D gene. Per the germline V gene, CDR1 is SGHTA and CDR2 is FQGTGA. The CDR3 extends over 13 amino acids. V lost 1 base and J 5 bases, leaving 8 bases between the germline ends. CDR3 DNA sequence: TGTGCCAGCAGCTTAATCTGGGGTACTGAAGCTTTCTTT. It is translated as CASSLIWGTEAFF. The entire variable domain, with the rest obtained from reference TRBV7-3 and TRBJ1-1, is as follows: GAGVSQTPSNKVTEKGKYVELRCDPISGHTALYWYRQSLGQGPEFLIYFQGTGAADDSGLPNDRFFAVRPEGSVSTLKIQRTERGDSAVYLCASSLIWGTEAFFGQGTRLTVV.

This clonotype was seen ten or more times. The chain recombines TRBV12-3 or TRBV12-4 with TRBJ2-5; possible D gene TRBD2, 6 bases. The CDR3 is 15 residues long. V was shortened by 6 bases and J by 5 bases, with 19 bases between the two germline ends. The CDR3 loop reads CASSPGGGTAETQYF. The CDR3, as DNA: TGTGCCAGCAGCCCCGGTGGGGGGACCGCGGAGACCCAGTACTTC.

This clonotype has just a few counts. The chain couples TRBV4-2 to TRBJ1-1; 9 nucleotides agree with TRBD1. The junction had 7 bases not matched to a gene; V was cut back by 0 bases and J by 5 bases. Germline CDR1 and CDR2: LGHNA and YNFKEQ. The CDR3 loop spans 16 amino acids. The CDR3 DNA follows: TGTGCCAGCAGCCAAGATCCGGACAGGGGCTTGACTGAAGCTTTCTTT. The encoded protein is CASSQDPDRGLTEAFF.

This clonotype was found many times. The chain is built from TRBV20-1 and TRBJ2-3; no definite D call. The CDR3 spans 10 residues. V lost 6 bases to trimming and J lost 6 bases, with 7 bases between them. The germline CDR1 and CDR2 sequences are DFQATT and SNEGSKA (reference sequence). The CDR3, as DNA: TGCAGTGCCCTTAAGGATACGCAGTATTTT. This sequence encodes CSALKDTQYF.

This clonotype was seen a handful of times. V is TRBV7-2 and J is TRBJ1-2; D not certain. Trimming stripped 5 bases from V and 2 bases from J, with 12 bases between. The CDR3 consists of 14 residues. The germline CDR1 and CDR2 sequences are SGHTA and FQGNSA. The CDR3 spells CASSRTTGNYGYTF. The CDR3 nucleotides are TGTGCCAGCAGCCGAACGACGGGAAACTATGGCTACACCTTC.

V usage is TRBV12-3 or TRBV12-4 and J usage is TRBJ2-2, with TRBD1 matching 7 bases. The CDR3 sequence is 15 residues long. After removal of 4 bases from V and 5 bases from J, the junction contained 7 bases not matched to a gene. CDR3 residues: CASSSAYRGTGELFF. CDR3 DNA: TGTGCCAGCAGTTCGGCCTACAGGGGTACCGGGGAGCTGTTTTTT.

In DNA form, the CDR3 reads TGTGCCAGCAGCCACAAAAGGGGTACCTACGAGCAGTACTTC. Its translation is CASSHKRGTYEQYF. The chain uses TRBV5-6 and TRBJ2-7; a possible D gene is TRBD1 (5 bases). Germline V gene data show CDR1 as SGHDT and CDR2 as YYEEEE. The CDR3 covers 14 residues. Trimming stripped 4 bases from V and 2 bases from J, with 13 bases between.